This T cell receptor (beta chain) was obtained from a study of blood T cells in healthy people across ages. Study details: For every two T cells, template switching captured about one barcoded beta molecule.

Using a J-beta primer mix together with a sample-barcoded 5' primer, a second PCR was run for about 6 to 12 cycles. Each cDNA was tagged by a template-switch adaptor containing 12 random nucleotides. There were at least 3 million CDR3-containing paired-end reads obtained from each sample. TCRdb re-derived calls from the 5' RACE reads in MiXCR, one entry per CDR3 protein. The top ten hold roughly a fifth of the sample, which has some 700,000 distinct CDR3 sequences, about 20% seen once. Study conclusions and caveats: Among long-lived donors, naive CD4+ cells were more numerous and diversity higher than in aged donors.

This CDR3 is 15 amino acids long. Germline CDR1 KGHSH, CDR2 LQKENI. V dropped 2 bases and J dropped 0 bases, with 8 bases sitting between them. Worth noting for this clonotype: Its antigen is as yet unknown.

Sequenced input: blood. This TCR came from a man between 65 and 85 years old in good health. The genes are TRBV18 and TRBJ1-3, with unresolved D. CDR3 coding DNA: TGTGCCAGCTCACCAACTTTCTACTCTGGAAACACCATATATTTT. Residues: CASSPTFYSGNTIYF.